This T cell receptor beta chain was recorded in a study of cytomegalovirus exposure and HLA in healthy donors (dated by TCRdb to 2015 to 2018). At the level of the whole study: According to an earlier analysis of several hundred of the donors, about 180 million T cells yielded 117 million unique TCR beta sequences and about 300 Gb of sequence data. Besides the first cohort of hundreds of subjects, a separate validation cohort made up of 90 to 150 different subjects was used. The study aimed to test whether signatures of past pathogen exposure could be identified by cataloging public T cell receptors. The study profiled the T cell repertoires of 500 to 800 subjects by immunosequencing and related them to cytomegalovirus serostatus. The genetic ancestry cluster associated with self-reported Caucasian donors included approximately 85% of the approximately 400 genotyped donors. Among around 400 genotyped donors of the cohort, an average of approximately 240,000 unique TCR beta nucleotide sequences were sequenced per donor, approximately 20% of them non-productive. Rather than drawing on any new phenotypic data, the later analysis identified candidate immune exposures from TCR beta sequences and the way those sequences occurred across donors. Both class I and class II loci were covered by HLA typing, at four-digit resolution. The number of donors typed differed by locus, with about 629-640 for A, B, C, DRB1 and DQB1, around 560 for DQA1, approximately 570 for DPA1, and around 450 for DPB1. A later genetic analysis used genome-wide SNP genotypes for about 60% of the 666 donors, treating that subset as a discovery cohort. Roughly five DR-DQ haplotypes were handled as single units for association and clustering because linkage in the cohort was strong. The study combined high-throughput TCR immunosequencing, statistical association of individual TCRs with disease status, and machine learning to predict cytomegalovirus infection status. Donor age, sex, ethnicity and CMV serostatus were compiled together with the repertoire data. Roughly 320 gigabases of sequencing data and 75 million to 85 million unique TCR sequences made up an early release that covered about 640 HLA-typed donors. In a later analysis, previously published TCR beta repertoires from several hundred donors were re-analyzed and high-resolution HLA genotyping was added so that TCR occurrence patterns could be studied. All discovery cohort repertoires had been generated using a single sequencing platform. To decide whether each TCR beta V gene segment behaved as functional or pseudogenic, an earlier analysis of some 600 of the donors relied on high-throughput TCR beta sequencing.

Its CDR3 holds 16 amino acids, cysteine through phenylalanine. Only CDR3 DNA remains: 48 bases, in frame from the first base. Sequences SGHDT (CDR1) and YYEEEE (CDR2) are obtained from the germline V gene. In total, 600 or so healthy bone marrow donors made up the cohort. At the time of sampling, all cohort members were nominally healthy, though unrecorded immune exposures were likely present. The donor was CMV seronegative and belonged to the group of 350 or so seronegative cohort members. A peripheral blood sample was provided by each donor, and peripheral blood mononuclear cells were used for TCR beta sequencing. The Qiagen DNeasy Blood Extraction Kit was used to extract genomic DNA from the blood cell samples. The investigation overall reported the following: Broadly in line with IMGT annotations, most TCR beta V segments showed up in productive rearrangements about 90% or about 30% of the time in an earlier analysis of some 590 of the donors. The study gave a list of some 150 TCR beta chains associated with cytomegalovirus. Specific HLA alleles were associated with 15,000 to 20,000 TCR beta sequences at a false discovery rate of 0.05 in a later analysis. The authors suggested that the approach could potentially be generalized to other disease states and immunological phenotypes. Several of the top co-occurrence clusters appeared to be linked to parvovirus B19, influenza, CMV and Epstein-Barr virus, according to a later analysis. In a later analysis, the rate of TCR association differed among HLA loci, with DRB1 alleles having the most associated TCRs and HLA-C alleles having the fewest. In this cohort, only TCR beta chains were sequenced, and detectable features were limited by the absence of alpha or paired-chain data. An association between a missense DCLRE1C variant and V-gene and J-gene trimming of TCR beta chains was found in a later genetic analysis and replicated in an independent cohort. A later genetic analysis reported fewer N-insertions in productive TCRs among donors in an Asian-associated ancestry cluster than the approximately 670-donor mean. In both the original and validation cohorts, the classifier was reported to diagnose cytomegalovirus status with high specificity and sensitivity. According to a later analysis, most CMV-associated TCR beta chains appeared to be HLA-restricted, and the HLA associations seemed to be driven largely by CMV exposure. Sequencing depth was assumed to be roughly uniform across donors in the presence/absence analyses, though that assumption may not hold. Some IMGT-functional V segments, including TRBV6-2 and TRBV6-3, could not be distinguished by the 87-base-pair reads and were therefore excluded. A cluster of highly shared sequence variants was judged likely to be a technical artifact of the sequencing pipeline. A further reported finding was that TCR beta sequences accurately predicted the HLA-A and HLA-B alleles for most subjects in the first cohort. In a later analysis, HLA-associated TCR beta chains showed more clonal expansion and lower generation probabilities than non-associated chains that were equally common. CMV serostatus was the only immune exposure information available for the cohort. Linkage disequilibrium might explain the correlated functional status among segregating V segments, but an unknown experimental factor could not be ruled out. While some public TCRs were present in many individuals, most TCR sequences turned up only very rarely across donors. The earlier analysis of some 560 of the donors excluded about 16 rarely observed V segments, including chromosome 9 orphons, because counts were too low. A few of the identified cytomegalovirus-associated TCR beta chains were confirmed in vitro to be specific for cytomegalovirus antigens. Strong co-occurrence of HLA alleles, especially DR and DQ, made assigning TCR associations to individual alleles difficult. Because HLA typing was missing for some donors at each locus, association tests included only the typed subset.

This clone was picked up a small number of times. The antigen it recognizes is unknown. An end of the junction does not agree with germline; a read error may underlie this. Preparation of the library involved the immunoSEQ multiplex PCR assay. The multiplex PCR relied on a mix of 60 forward primers for TCR Vbeta segments and 13 reverse primers for TCR Jbeta segments. Amplification of the CDR3 region of rearranged TCR beta genes was performed with a multiplex PCR assay on genomic DNA. The Illumina HiSeq System was used to sequence the amplified TCR beta libraries as 87-base-pair reads. Per the authors' processing: A later analysis counted about 82 million unique TCR beta chains across the 640 or so repertoires, and 10 million to 11 million of these chains were shared by at least two donors. To remove PCR and sequencing errors, raw reads were error-corrected and collapsed into unique sequences using a nearest-neighbor algorithm that merged closely related sequences. To assign V, D and J gene segments, CDR3 sequences were aligned to IMGT reference sequences. Each retained sequence needed at least a six-nucleotide match to both a V gene segment and a J gene segment. A rearrangement was called productive if the CDR3 had no stop codons and remained in frame with V and J, and every other rearrangement was called non-productive. CDR3 was defined by IMGT convention, running from the second conserved V-encoded cysteine to the conserved J-encoded phenylalanine. The earlier analysis of about 610 of the donors excluded any sequence lacking an unambiguous match to a single V gene segment. An earlier analysis of several hundred of the donors classified V segments as functional when productive rearrangements were above 56.7% and as segregating when the standard deviation between donors was above 5%. A statistical classification framework was developed to diagnose cytomegalovirus status using the catalog of TCR beta chain sequences. V and J gene assignment, in a later analysis, came from comparing TCR nucleotide sequences with IMGT/GENE-DB human TR gene sequences. A later analysis assigned CDR3 sequences and most-parsimonious VDJ recombination scenarios with the TCRdist pipeline. A later analysis defined each TCR beta chain by its CDR3 amino acid sequence plus V-gene family, and excluded reads lacking a unique V-gene family. To address suspected cross-contamination and a sequencing artifact, a later analysis removed roughly 640 highly shared, low-generation-probability nucleotide sequences. For each public chain, a later analysis derived a clonal expansion index from normalized ranks of inferred template counts within each repertoire. A later analysis computed generation probabilities with a VDJ recombination model fitted to out-of-frame rearrangements, and checked the results against IGoR. In a later analysis, TCR-TCR, TCR-HLA and TCR-CMV co-occurrence was scored with hypergeometric tests, and a repertoire-size bias correction was applied to TCR pairs. A later analysis estimated false discovery rates by permuting HLA or CMV assignments 20 times. In a later analysis, co-occurring TCRs were grouped with DBSCAN, and TCRdist sequence similarity was added when clustering was performed within HLA-allele-positive subsets. Repertoires with fewer than 30,000 or more than 120,000 public chains were left out of co-occurrence clustering, as were five repertoires with anomalous nucleotide sharing. Sourced from immuneACCESS, this table was stored by TCRdb with only in-frame sequences that have V and J called. A share of the clones is absent; for the studies checked, an unresolved V gene accounts for under half, and the remainder has no known explanation. The V and J calls and clone size are taken from that table; D and trimming were inferred from the DNA. The sample contains fewer than 120,000 clones, about three quarters of them found a single time. Clones ranked in the top ten supply 1.3% of the sample.

The TCR sequence derives from a woman younger than 45 in good health and CMV-seronegative. The rearrangement combines TRBV5-6 with TRBJ2-5; TRBD2 is perhaps the D gene, given 6 matching bases. The end of the DNA fits TRBJ2-7 better, so the J call may be wrong. Material: PBMCs. The CDR3 reads as follows: CASSSRGLDQWGEQYF. In nucleotide form, the sequence is TGCGCCAGCAGCTCCCGGGGACTGGACCAGTGGGGCGAGCAGTACTTC.